The 26 T cell receptor beta chains reported below all come from one sample, sequenced in a study of regulatory T cells in long-lasting Graves disease. Time point denoted: newly diagnosed GD, antithyroid drugs for less than 3 months. The TCR library was prepared using RNA isolated from PBMCs. Investigators prepared the TCR beta libraries by applying iRepertoire HTBI primers and Arm-PCR of CDR3 regions. One entry per CDR3 protein results from TCRdb running MiXCR on the multiplex PCR reads. This sample yields around 500,000 distinct CDR3 sequences, of which about 16% are seen a single time; roughly 25% belongs to the top ten. This same sample was also part of a study on T cells in Graves' hyperthyroidism and ophthalmopathy.

The specimen was peripheral blood mononuclear cells (PBMCs), collected at new diagnosis, from a patient treated with antithyroid drugs. These receptors were taken from a woman aged 35 to 60 with Graves disease.

The chain combines TRBV5-1 with TRBJ2-7, with D uncertain. The CDR3 totals 12 residues. CDR1 is SGHRS and CDR2 is YFSETQ in the germline V gene. V lost 2 bases to trimming and J lost 10 bases, with 13 bases between them. CDR3: CASSLGDPRQYF. The CDR3 coding sequence is TGCGCCAGCAGCTTAGGCGACCCCCGACAGTACTTC. Variable domain in full (rest from reference TRBV5-1 and TRBJ2-7): KAGVTQTPRYLIKTRGQQVTLSCSPISGHRSVSWYQQTPGQGLQFLFEYFSETQRNKGNFPGRFSGRQFSNSRSEMNVSTLELGDSALYLCASSLGDPRQYFGPGTRLTVT.

A few counts support this clonotype. The chain couples TRBV9 to TRBJ2-2; 8 bases fit TRBD2. The junction had 9 bases not matched to a gene; V was cut back by 4 bases and J by 4 bases. CDR3 length equals 16 residues. From germline, CDR1 is SGDLS and CDR2 YYNGEE. CDR3 DNA: TGTGCCAGCAGCCCTCATAGCGGGACCGGCACCGGGGAGCTGTTTTTT. Protein: CASSPHSGTGTGELFF.

Note on this clonotype: No conserved phenylalanine or tryptophan ends this CDR3, so it is likely a read error. The chain has TRBV12-3 or TRBV12-4 and TRBJ1-5; tentative D call: TRBD1 (6 bases). The ends were cut back, 3 bases at V and 3 bases at J, with 9 bases in the middle. CDR3 length: 14 residues. Written as DNA, the CDR3 is TGTGCCAGCAGTTTCGACAGGTCCAATCAGCCCCAGCATCTT. It encodes CASSFDRSNQPQHL.

This clonotype was seen a handful of times. Written as DNA, the CDR3 is TGTGCCAGCAGTTTATCGGCAGGGACCTTATACAATGAGCAGTTCTTC. Protein: CASSLSAGTLYNEQFF. V is TRBV27 and J is TRBJ2-1; D may correspond to TRBD1 or TRBD2 (5 bases each). This CDR3 comprises 16 residues. V lost 0 bases to trimming and J lost 4 bases, with 13 bases between them. Germline loops: CDR1 MNHEY, CDR2 SMNVEV (reference sequence).

This clonotype showed up many times. The chain employs TRBV12-5 and TRBJ1-5; TRBD1 might be the D (6 bases). Per germline, CDR1 LGHNT and CDR2 FRNRAP. The CDR3 covers 15 residues. The V gene lost 6 bases and the J gene lost 1 base, with 13 bases spanning the gap. The CDR3 sequence is CASGPDRTSNQPQHF. In nucleotides, the CDR3 is TGTGCTAGTGGCCCCGACAGGACAAGCAATCAGCCCCAGCATTTT.

The chain couples TRBV5-4 to TRBJ1-5; possible D gene TRBD1, 6 bases. Germline-derived CDR1 and CDR2 are SGHNT and YYREEE (reference sequence). V was pared by 2 bases and J by 3 bases, with 9 bases between. The CDR3 covers 14 residues. The CDR3 nucleotides read TGTGCCAGCAGCTTCCAGGGGTACAATCAGCCCCAGCATTTT. Protein sequence: CASSFQGYNQPQHF.

The chain joins TRBV28 to TRBJ2-1; D is uncertain. The CDR3 totals 12 residues. With 6 bases removed from V and 3 bases from J, the gap between germline ends came to 6 bases. The V gene's germline CDR1 is MDHEN and CDR2 SYDVKM. CDR3 loop: CASRAIYNEQFF. The CDR3 region has the DNA TGTGCCAGCAGAGCAATCTACAATGAGCAGTTCTTC.

This clonotype came up many times. The chain carries TRBV30 and TRBJ1-2, with a possible D match to TRBD1 (5 bases). CDR1 GTSNPN and CDR2 SVGIG come from the germline V gene (reference sequence). With 0 bases removed from V and 8 bases from J, the gap between germline ends came to 13 bases. This CDR3 is built from 13 residues. CDR3 amino acids: CAWSVQGAGGYTF. The DNA for the CDR3 is TGTGCCTGGAGTGTACAAGGGGCGGGGGGCTACACCTTC.

In regard to this clonotype: This may be a read error: a much more frequent sequence differs by one nucleotide. The rearrangement joins TRBV10-3 to TRBJ2-5; D is uncertain. The CDR3 totals 14 residues. Germline CDR1 is ENHRY and CDR2 is SYGVKD. The V and J ends lost 3 bases and 2 bases respectively, with 10 bases between them. Written as DNA, the CDR3 is TGTGCCATCAGTGAAATGCCCATACAAGAGACCCAGTACTTC. Its protein is CAISEMPIQETQYF.

This clonotype was seen at least ten times. The chain combines TRBV20-1 with TRBJ2-1; 11 positions agree with TRBD2. The germline gives CDR1 DFQATT, CDR2 SNEGSKA (reference sequence). The CDR3 has 14 amino acids. The J segment lost 4 bases and the V segment lost 5 bases, leaving 4 bases of the junction unmatched. The CDR3 protein is CSAETSGDYNEQFF. The CDR3 coding sequence is TGCAGTGCTGAGACTAGCGGGGATTACAATGAGCAGTTCTTC.

The chain recombines TRBV28 with TRBJ2-1; perhaps TRBD1 as D (5 bases). The CDR3 runs to 17 residues. V was cut by 6 bases and J by 6 bases, with 24 bases left in between. Germline V CDR1 and CDR2: MDHEN, SYDVKM. The CDR3 loop reads CASSPNRAQGSFNEQFF. CDR3 coding DNA: TGTGCCAGCAGCCCCAACCGGGCCCAGGGAAGTTTCAATGAGCAGTTCTTC.

The sample holds many counts of this clonotype. This chain uses TRBV14 with TRBJ2-1; 8 positions agree with TRBD1. The CDR3 is 15 amino acids. Unmatched junction bases numbered 2, after V lost 2 bases and J lost 2 bases. Looked up from germline, CDR1 is SGHDN and CDR2 is FVKESK. CDR3 amino acids: CASSQSGGTYNEQFF. In DNA, the CDR3 is TGTGCCAGCAGCCAATCAGGGGGCACCTACAATGAGCAGTTCTTC.

The CDR3 protein is CATSSWTAQIPNTEAFF. The CDR3 DNA is TGTGCCACCAGTTCTTGGACAGCCCAAATCCCGAACACTGAAGCTTTCTTT. The rearrangement links TRBV24-1 to TRBJ1-1; maybe TRBD1 (6 bases). CDR3 length: 17 amino acids. The germline CDR1 and CDR2 sequences are KGHDR and SFDVKD. Trimming cost V 6 bases and J 1 base, with 20 bases left between them.

This clonotype was recorded at least ten times. This chain joins TRBV3-1 and TRBJ2-3, with D possibly matching TRBD1 (6 bases). The V end was cut by 0 bases, the J end by 5 bases, with 9 bases between. This CDR3 spans 14 amino acids. Germline values: CDR1 LGHDT, CDR2 YNNKEL (reference sequence). The CDR3 protein is CASSQETGKDTQYF. CDR3 DNA: TGTGCCAGCAGCCAAGAGACAGGCAAAGATACGCAGTATTTT.

The rearrangement uses TRBV15 and TRBJ2-2; 8 positions match TRBD2. Unmatched junction bases numbered 8, after V lost 3 bases and J lost 5 bases. The germline gives CDR1 LNHNV, CDR2 YYDKDF (reference sequence). The CDR3 length is 16 residues. CDR3 DNA sequence: TGTGCCACCAGCAGTTATACGGGACTAGGGACCGGGGAGCTGTTTTTT. This sequence encodes CATSSYTGLGTGELFF.

This clonotype was found many times. This chain links TRBV5-6 with TRBJ1-2; the match to TRBD1 covers 7 bases. J was trimmed by 7 bases and V by 4 bases; bases with no gene match: 10. CDR1 is SGHDT and CDR2 is YYEEEE in the germline V gene. This CDR3 contains 14 residues. The CDR3 DNA is TGTGCCAGCAGCGCCTCGACAGGGTGGACTGGCTACACCTTC. Translation gives CASSASTGWTGYTF.

This clonotype appeared a few times. V and J are TRBV7-2 and TRBJ1-6; D remains ambiguous. The CDR3 has 16 amino acids. Trimming removed 5 bases from V and 7 bases from J, with 18 bases in between. Looked up from germline, CDR1 is SGHTA and CDR2 is FQGNSA. DNA of the CDR3: TGTGCCAGCAGCCTGAGTCGGGGTGTAAAGAATTCACCCCTCCACTTT. Amino acid sequence: CASSLSRGVKNSPLHF.

The chain employs TRBV28 and TRBJ2-1; perhaps TRBD1 as D (5 bases). The CDR3 has 13 residues. Trimming pared 6 bases from V and 5 bases from J, leaving 11 bases between. The germline V gene has CDR1 MDHEN and CDR2 SYDVKM. CDR3 protein: CASRHRQNNEQFF. DNA of the CDR3: TGTGCCAGCAGACACCGACAGAACAATGAGCAGTTCTTC.

Comments on this clonotype: A much larger clone lies a single base off, so this may be a read error. The chain employs TRBV3-1 and TRBJ1-1; no clear D. This CDR3 is 14 amino acids long. CDR1 and CDR2 from the germline V gene are LGHDT and YNNKEL (reference sequence). As DNA, the CDR3 is TGTGCCAGCAGCCGAGTTAGGATGAACACTGAAGCTTCCTTT. Encoded protein: CASSRVRMNTEASF.

The CDR3 spells CATSDSDGPGAFF. The CDR3 DNA reads TGTGCCACCAGTGATTCCGACGGGCCGGGGGCTTTCTTT. The chain is built from TRBV24-1 and TRBJ1-1, with D uncertain. This CDR3 is 13 amino acids long. Trimming took off 2 bases at V and 11 bases at J, with 14 bases between the two ends. Looked up from germline, CDR1 is KGHDR and CDR2 is SFDVKD.

This clonotype was observed many times. The chain employs TRBV19 and TRBJ1-1; no definite D call. Germline V gene data show CDR1 as LNHDA and CDR2 as SQIVND (reference sequence). V was trimmed by 3 bases and J by 0 bases, leaving 11 bases between them. The CDR3 has 15 amino acids. Here the CDR3 reads CASSMYSLMNTEAFF. CDR3 coding DNA: TGTGCCAGTAGTATGTACAGCCTAATGAACACTGAAGCTTTCTTT.

This clonotype appeared a few times. This may be a read error: a much more frequent sequence differs by one nucleotide. The rearrangement joins TRBV12-3 or TRBV12-4 to TRBJ1-1; D is undetermined. The V end was cut by 3 bases, the J end by 10 bases, with 12 bases between. The length of the CDR3 is 12 residues. The CDR3 sequence: CASSLVKNGAFF. As DNA, the CDR3 is TGTGCCAGCAGTTTGGTCAAAAACGGAGCTTTCTTT.

This clonotype was seen many times. The chain joins TRBV5-5 to TRBJ2-3, with 7 positions matching TRBD2. J lost 0 bases, V lost 6 bases, and 4 bases had no gene match. The CDR3 runs 14 residues. CDR1 SGHKS and CDR2 YYEKEE come from the germline V gene (reference sequence). The CDR3, as DNA: TGTGCCAGCACGACTAGCCCGAGCACAGATACGCAGTATTTT. Translation gives CASTTSPSTDTQYF.

A word on this clonotype: A read error may be the cause here, since a much bigger clone is one base away. The rearrangement links TRBV5-6 to TRBJ1-5, with 7 positions matching TRBD1. This CDR3 is 14 amino acids long. Trimming at V came to 5 bases and at J to 6 bases, leaving 8 bases not matched to a gene. Germline lookup yields CDR1 SGHDT and CDR2 YYEEEE. The CDR3 DNA reads TGTGCCAGCAGTTCGAGCAGGGGGAGTCAGCCCCAGCATTTT. Translation gives CASSSSRGSQPQHF.

In this sample, this clonotype turned up many times. DNA for the CDR3: TGTGCCAGCTCACAGGACGGCTCCTACGAGCAGTACTTC. This sequence encodes CASSQDGSYEQYF. This chain uses TRBV18 with TRBJ2-7; D is uncertain. The CDR3 has 13 amino acids. Germline CDR1 and CDR2: KGHSH and LQKENI. V was trimmed by 4 bases and J by 0 bases, leaving 7 bases between them.

In its sample, this clonotype was seen many times. V usage is TRBV6-2 or TRBV6-3 and J usage is TRBJ2-2; D possibly corresponds to TRBD2 (7 bases). The CDR3 spans 13 residues. V gave up 8 bases and J gave up 4 bases, with 11 bases separating them. Looked up from germline, CDR1 is MNHEY and CDR2 is SVGEGT. CDR3 in DNA: TGTGCCAGCCGGGGGGCGGTCACCGGGGAGCTGTTTTTT. Translating it yields CASRGAVTGELFF.